A selection of T cell receptor beta chains follows, all from one sample in a study of blood T cells in healthy people across ages. TCRdb reprocessed the 5' RACE reads via MiXCR and lists one record per CDR3 protein. Of approximately 1.5 million distinct CDR3 sequences detected, roughly 30% appear once; the ten largest clones hold over 9%. Material: blood. The receptors derive from a woman aged 30 to 39 in good health. Both conserved end residues are part of each CDR3. Fields, in order: CDR3 length, D gene, V gene, clone size, J gene, CDR3 DNA, CDR3 protein. A D gene is named only where the DNA matches it firmly. Clone size is stated in some rows and not others, as once, few, many or a class when expanded.

len: 15
d_gene: .
v_gene: TRBV6-2/TRBV6-3
abundance: .
j_gene: TRBJ2-1
CDR3nt: TGTGCCAGCACTGATGGGGGGGCCTCCTACAATGAGCAGTTCTTC
CDR3aa: CASTDGGASYNEQFF

len: 13
d_gene: .
v_gene: TRBV6-1
abundance: few
j_gene: TRBJ1-2
CDR3nt: TGTGCCAGCACACCGGAACATGGCTATGGCTACACCTTC
CDR3aa: CASTPEHGYGYTF

len: 14
d_gene: TRBD1
v_gene: TRBV5-1
abundance: few
j_gene: TRBJ1-4
CDR3nt: TGCGCCAGCAGCCCCGGGACAGGAATCGAAAAACTGTTTTTT
CDR3aa: CASSPGTGIEKLFF

len: 13
d_gene: .
v_gene: TRBV6-1
abundance: .
j_gene: TRBJ2-5
CDR3nt: TGTGCCGGCAACAGGGAGAGGGCAGAGACCCAGTACTTC
CDR3aa: CAGNRERAETQYF

len: 14
d_gene: TRBD1
v_gene: TRBV5-1
abundance: few
j_gene: TRBJ1-6
CDR3nt: TGCGCCAGCAGGGGTGACAGGGTGGATTCACCCCTCCACTTT
CDR3aa: CASRGDRVDSPLHF

len: 15
d_gene: TRBD2
v_gene: TRBV9
abundance: .
j_gene: TRBJ2-7
CDR3nt: TGTGCCAGCAGCCGGAGGACAGCGGGGGAGTACGAGCAGTACTTC
CDR3aa: CASSRRTAGEYEQYF

len: 13
d_gene: TRBD1
v_gene: TRBV20-1
abundance: few
j_gene: TRBJ2-5
CDR3nt: TGCAGTGCTTCCACAGGGGGTGCGGAGACCCAGTACTTC
CDR3aa: CSASTGGAETQYF

len: 18
d_gene: TRBD1
v_gene: TRBV7-2
abundance: few
j_gene: TRBJ1-6
CDR3nt: TGTGCCAGCAGCCCGTTTTTAGGACAGGCTAAACATAATTCACCCCTCCACTTT
CDR3aa: CASSPFLGQAKHNSPLHF

len: 14
d_gene: .
v_gene: TRBV5-1
abundance: .
j_gene: TRBJ2-4
CDR3nt: TGCGCCAGCAGGATGGGGGGAGCCAAAAACATTCAGTACTTC
CDR3aa: CASRMGGAKNIQYF

len: 15
d_gene: .
v_gene: TRBV2
abundance: .
j_gene: TRBJ2-4
CDR3nt: TGTGCCAGCAGTACGGGCAGAATGGGCAAAAACATTCAGTACTTC
CDR3aa: CASSTGRMGKNIQYF

len: 14
d_gene: .
v_gene: TRBV12-3/TRBV12-4
abundance: .
j_gene: TRBJ2-5
CDR3nt: TGTGCCAGCTCCTCTAGCTACAAGGGAGAGACCCAGTACTTC
CDR3aa: CASSSSYKGETQYF

len: 15
d_gene: TRBD1
v_gene: TRBV6-1
abundance: many
j_gene: TRBJ1-2
CDR3nt: TGTGCCAGTACCTCCCGGGACAGGGGAAACTATGGCTACACCTTC
CDR3aa: CASTSRDRGNYGYTF

len: 17
d_gene: .
v_gene: TRBV7-8
abundance: .
j_gene: TRBJ2-4
CDR3nt: TGTGCCAGCAGCTTCTCACCTCTCCCGGGTAGGGCGGGCATTCAGTACTTC
CDR3aa: CASSFSPLPGRAGIQYF

len: 14
d_gene: .
v_gene: TRBV5-1
abundance: .
j_gene: TRBJ2-5
CDR3nt: TGCGCCAGCAGCTTTCACTACTTACAAGAGACCCAGTACTTC
CDR3aa: CASSFHYLQETQYF

len: 16
d_gene: TRBD2
v_gene: TRBV13
abundance: few
j_gene: TRBJ2-1
CDR3nt: TGTGCCAGCAGCAACCGACTAGCGGGGGGCAACAATGAGCAGTTCTTC
CDR3aa: CASSNRLAGGNNEQFF

len: 14
d_gene: TRBD2
v_gene: TRBV27
abundance: few
j_gene: TRBJ2-7
CDR3nt: TGTGCCAGCAGACTAGGGACTACAACCTACGAGCAGTACTTC
CDR3aa: CASRLGTTTYEQYF

len: 14
d_gene: .
v_gene: TRBV19
abundance: few
j_gene: TRBJ2-5
CDR3nt: TGTGCCAGTAGTATGGAGGGTTCTTGGGAGACCCAGTACTTC
CDR3aa: CASSMEGSWETQYF

len: 15
d_gene: TRBD2
v_gene: TRBV28
abundance: .
j_gene: TRBJ2-1
CDR3nt: TGTGCCAGCAGTCCCCCCGGAGCGGGGAGGTACGAGCAGTTCTTC
CDR3aa: CASSPPGAGRYEQFF

len: 15
d_gene: .
v_gene: TRBV6-5
abundance: .
j_gene: TRBJ1-1
CDR3nt: TGTGCCAGCATGATGGCGGGGGCGCAGAACACTGAAGCTTTCTTT
CDR3aa: CASMMAGAQNTEAFF

len: 15
d_gene: TRBD1
v_gene: TRBV7-2
abundance: .
j_gene: TRBJ2-1
CDR3nt: TGTGCCAGCAGCTTATGGGGACAGGGACGCAATGAGCAGTTCTTC
CDR3aa: CASSLWGQGRNEQFF

len: 15
d_gene: .
v_gene: TRBV11-2
abundance: .
j_gene: TRBJ2-1
CDR3nt: TGTGCCAGCAGCTTAGTCGCCAGGAGTTGGGATGAGCAGTTCTTC
CDR3aa: CASSLVARSWDEQFF

len: 13
d_gene: TRBD1
v_gene: TRBV20-1
abundance: few
j_gene: TRBJ2-4
CDR3nt: TGCAGTGTTAGGGACAGAGCTCGGGACATTCAGTACTTC
CDR3aa: CSVRDRARDIQYF

len: 16
d_gene: TRBD1
v_gene: TRBV6-6
abundance: few
j_gene: TRBJ2-2
CDR3nt: TGTGCCAGCAGTTGGGACAGGGGGCATGTCACCGGGGAGCTGTTTTTT
CDR3aa: CASSWDRGHVTGELFF

len: 15
d_gene: .
v_gene: TRBV13
abundance: few
j_gene: TRBJ2-7
CDR3nt: TGTGCCAGCAACGTCAAGCGCAGCTTGCCCTACGAGCAGTACTTC
CDR3aa: CASNVKRSLPYEQYF

len: 15
d_gene: .
v_gene: TRBV4-1
abundance: few
j_gene: TRBJ1-5
CDR3nt: TGCGCCAGCAGCCAAGGTCGGGGGCTACATCAGCCCCAGCATTTT
CDR3aa: CASSQGRGLHQPQHF

len: 16
d_gene: TRBD2
v_gene: TRBV4-1
abundance: .
j_gene: TRBJ2-1
CDR3nt: TGCGCCAGCAGCCAAGAGAGCGGGGGGGCTGGGAATGAGCAGTTCTTC
CDR3aa: CASSQESGGAGNEQFF

len: 15
d_gene: .
v_gene: TRBV24-1
abundance: .
j_gene: TRBJ2-6
CDR3nt: TGTGCCACCAGTGACGGGAGCTCTGGGGCCAACGTCCTGACTTTC
CDR3aa: CATSDGSSGANVLTF

len: 21
d_gene: .
v_gene: TRBV5-1
abundance: few
j_gene: TRBJ2-3
CDR3nt: TGCGCCAGCAGCTTGGTTCGGCGGTCGTTGGGGGATCCCTATGGCACAGATACGCAGTATTTT
CDR3aa: CASSLVRRSLGDPYGTDTQYF

len: 17
d_gene: TRBD2
v_gene: TRBV28
abundance: .
j_gene: TRBJ2-3
CDR3nt: TGTGCCAGCAGTACTAGCGGGAGGGCCAGGGGCACAGATACGCAGTATTTT
CDR3aa: CASSTSGRARGTDTQYF

len: 16
d_gene: TRBD2
v_gene: TRBV5-1
abundance: once
j_gene: TRBJ2-3
CDR3nt: TGCGCCAGCAGCTCGATCTTAGCGGGGGGTGCAGATACGCAGTATTTT
CDR3aa: CASSSILAGGADTQYF

len: 15
d_gene: TRBD2
v_gene: TRBV14
abundance: .
j_gene: TRBJ2-7
CDR3nt: TGTGCCAGCAGCCAGGAAGCGGGGGGCCTTTTTGAGCAGTACTTC
CDR3aa: CASSQEAGGLFEQYF

len: 15
d_gene: .
v_gene: TRBV12-3/TRBV12-4
abundance: many
j_gene: TRBJ1-5
CDR3nt: TGTGCCTGCAAGCTCCGGGCAGGGAGCAATCAGCCCCAGCATTTT
CDR3aa: CACKLRAGSNQPQHF

len: 16
d_gene: TRBD1
v_gene: TRBV20-1
abundance: few
j_gene: TRBJ1-2
CDR3nt: TGCAGTGCTAGAGATGGGGGACAGGGACTTAGCTATGGCTACACCTTC
CDR3aa: CSARDGGQGLSYGYTF